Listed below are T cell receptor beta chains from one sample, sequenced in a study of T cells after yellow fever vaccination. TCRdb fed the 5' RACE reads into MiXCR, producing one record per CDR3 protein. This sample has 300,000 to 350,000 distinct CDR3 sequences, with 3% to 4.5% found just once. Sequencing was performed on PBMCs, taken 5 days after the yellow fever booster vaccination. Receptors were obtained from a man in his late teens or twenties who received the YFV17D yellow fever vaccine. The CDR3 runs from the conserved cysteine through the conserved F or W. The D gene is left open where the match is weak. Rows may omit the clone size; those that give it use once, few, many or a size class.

cdr3_aa: CASRSGGSQETQYF
cdr3_nt: TGTGCCAGCCGTTCGGGAGGCAGTCAAGAGACCCAGTACTTC
j_call: TRBJ2-5
cdr3_length: 14
v_call: TRBV5-4
clone_size: few
d_call: TRBD2

cdr3_aa: CASSLDYDFQETQYF
cdr3_nt: TGTGCCAGCAGCTTAGATTACGACTTCCAAGAGACCCAGTACTTC
j_call: TRBJ2-5
cdr3_length: 15
v_call: TRBV11-2
clone_size: NA
d_call: NA

cdr3_aa: CAISESKGTQYF
cdr3_nt: TGTGCCATCAGTGAGTCCAAGGGTACGCAGTATTTT
j_call: TRBJ2-3
cdr3_length: 12
v_call: TRBV10-3
clone_size: few
d_call: NA

cdr3_aa: CASSQDNRGRGETQYF
cdr3_nt: TGTGCCAGCAGCCAAGATAACAGGGGGCGAGGTGAGACCCAGTACTTC
j_call: TRBJ2-5
cdr3_length: 16
v_call: TRBV4-2
clone_size: NA
d_call: TRBD1

cdr3_aa: CASSRTKDTGELFF
cdr3_nt: TGCGCCAGCAGCAGGACAAAGGACACCGGGGAGCTGTTTTTT
j_call: TRBJ2-2
cdr3_length: 14
v_call: TRBV5-1
clone_size: many
d_call: NA

cdr3_aa: CASRSNGFNYGYTF
cdr3_nt: TGCGCCAGCAGGTCCAACGGATTTAACTATGGCTACACCTTC
j_call: TRBJ1-2
cdr3_length: 14
v_call: TRBV5-1
clone_size: few
d_call: NA

cdr3_aa: CASSRGGRNQETQYF
cdr3_nt: TGTGCCAGCAGCAGAGGGGGTAGAAACCAAGAGACCCAGTACTTC
j_call: TRBJ2-5
cdr3_length: 15
v_call: TRBV7-6
clone_size: NA
d_call: NA

cdr3_aa: CSARDPGGLNTEAFF
cdr3_nt: TGCAGTGCTAGAGATCCAGGGGGATTAAACACTGAAGCTTTCTTT
j_call: TRBJ1-1
cdr3_length: 15
v_call: TRBV20-1
clone_size: few
d_call: TRBD1

cdr3_aa: CASSQGLGRTHSPLHF
cdr3_nt: TGTGCCAGCAGCCAAGGTCTCGGCCGGACGCATTCACCCCTCCACTTT
j_call: TRBJ1-6
cdr3_length: 16
v_call: TRBV3-1
clone_size: NA
d_call: NA

cdr3_aa: CASSSRLGREGTDTQYF
cdr3_nt: TGTGCCAGCAGCTCCAGACTCGGCAGGGAGGGCACAGATACGCAGTATTTT
j_call: TRBJ2-3
cdr3_length: 17
v_call: TRBV7-9
clone_size: few
d_call: NA

cdr3_aa: CASSLDRAHNSPLHF
cdr3_nt: TGCGCCAGCAGCTTGGACCGGGCCCATAATTCACCCCTCCACTTT
j_call: TRBJ1-6
cdr3_length: 15
v_call: TRBV5-1
clone_size: many
d_call: NA

cdr3_aa: CASSQGQGGLKETQYF
cdr3_nt: TGCGCCAGCAGCCAAGGACAGGGGGGCCTTAAAGAGACCCAGTACTTC
j_call: TRBJ2-5
cdr3_length: 16
v_call: TRBV4-3
clone_size: NA
d_call: TRBD1

cdr3_aa: CSARDLPGRFQETQYF
cdr3_nt: TGCAGTGCTAGAGATCTGCCCGGCAGGTTTCAAGAGACCCAGTACTTC
j_call: TRBJ2-5
cdr3_length: 16
v_call: TRBV20-1
clone_size: many
d_call: NA

cdr3_aa: CASGLGGVTEAFF
cdr3_nt: TGTGCTAGTGGTTTGGGGGGTGTCACTGAAGCTTTCTTT
j_call: TRBJ1-1
cdr3_length: 13
v_call: TRBV12-5
clone_size: NA
d_call: NA

cdr3_aa: CASSSADREVSPLHF
cdr3_nt: TGTGCCAGTAGTTCCGCCGACAGGGAGGTCTCACCCCTCCACTTT
j_call: TRBJ1-6
cdr3_length: 15
v_call: TRBV19
clone_size: few
d_call: TRBD1

cdr3_aa: CASSNQGPNYGELFF
cdr3_nt: TGTGCCAGCAGTAACCAAGGACCCAATTACGGGGAGCTGTTTTTT
j_call: TRBJ2-2
cdr3_length: 15
v_call: TRBV2
clone_size: many
d_call: NA

cdr3_aa: CASSPGLAVETQYF
cdr3_nt: TGTGCCAGCAGCCCGGGACTAGCGGTCGAGACCCAGTACTTC
j_call: TRBJ2-5
cdr3_length: 14
v_call: TRBV7-2
clone_size: few
d_call: TRBD2

cdr3_aa: CASSQSRDGEQFF
cdr3_nt: TGTGCCAGCAGCCAAAGTAGGGACGGTGAGCAGTTCTTC
j_call: TRBJ2-1
cdr3_length: 13
v_call: TRBV7-2
clone_size: many
d_call: NA

cdr3_aa: CSVEARQNNEQFF
cdr3_nt: TGCAGCGTTGAAGCCCGACAGAACAATGAGCAGTTCTTC
j_call: TRBJ2-1
cdr3_length: 13
v_call: TRBV29-1
clone_size: many
d_call: NA

cdr3_aa: CASTEADTQYF
cdr3_nt: TGTGCCAGCACCGAAGCAGATACGCAGTATTTT
j_call: TRBJ2-3
cdr3_length: 11
v_call: TRBV7-7
clone_size: many
d_call: NA

cdr3_aa: CAISDRTSGNTDTQYF
cdr3_nt: TGTGCCATCAGTGACCGGACTAGCGGAAACACAGATACGCAGTATTTT
j_call: TRBJ2-3
cdr3_length: 16
v_call: TRBV10-3
clone_size: NA
d_call: TRBD2

cdr3_aa: CASTKLVEAFF
cdr3_nt: TGTGCCAGCACCAAACTAGTAGAAGCTTTCTTT
j_call: TRBJ1-1
cdr3_length: 11
v_call: TRBV18
clone_size: many
d_call: NA

cdr3_aa: CASSFRGGNTIYF
cdr3_nt: TGCGCCAGCAGCTTCCGGGGTGGAAACACCATATATTTT
j_call: TRBJ1-3
cdr3_length: 13
v_call: TRBV4-1
clone_size: NA
d_call: NA

cdr3_aa: CASSRPGTGQETQYF
cdr3_nt: TGTGCCAGCAGTCGACCAGGGACAGGTCAAGAGACCCAGTACTTC
j_call: TRBJ2-5
cdr3_length: 15
v_call: TRBV12-3/TRBV12-4
clone_size: NA
d_call: TRBD1

cdr3_aa: CASSLLGLKQETQYF
cdr3_nt: TGCGCCAGCAGCTTGTTGGGACTGAAACAAGAGACCCAGTACTTC
j_call: TRBJ2-5
cdr3_length: 15
v_call: TRBV5-1
clone_size: many
d_call: NA

cdr3_aa: CASRDSGRYGYTF
cdr3_nt: TGTGCCAGCAGGGACTCGGGACGTTATGGCTACACCTTC
j_call: TRBJ1-2
cdr3_length: 13
v_call: TRBV12-3/TRBV12-4
clone_size: many
d_call: NA

cdr3_aa: CASSPLQLNEQFF
cdr3_nt: TGTGCCAGCAGTCCGTTACAGCTGAATGAGCAGTTCTTC
j_call: TRBJ2-1
cdr3_length: 13
v_call: TRBV27
clone_size: few
d_call: NA

cdr3_aa: CASIGGQTTDTQYF
cdr3_nt: TGCGCCAGCATAGGGGGACAGACCACAGATACGCAGTATTTT
j_call: TRBJ2-3
cdr3_length: 14
v_call: TRBV5-1
clone_size: NA
d_call: TRBD1

cdr3_aa: CASSPGTSGVDEQFF
cdr3_nt: TGTGCCAGCAGCCCAGGGACTAGCGGGGTCGATGAGCAGTTCTTC
j_call: TRBJ2-1
cdr3_length: 15
v_call: TRBV7-3
clone_size: NA
d_call: TRBD2

cdr3_aa: CASSSRREAFF
cdr3_nt: TGTGCCAGCAGCAGCCGGCGTGAAGCTTTCTTT
j_call: TRBJ1-1
cdr3_length: 11
v_call: TRBV7-9
clone_size: few
d_call: NA

cdr3_aa: CASSLGGMNTEAFF
cdr3_nt: TGCGCCAGCAGCTTGGGGGGGATGAACACTGAAGCTTTCTTT
j_call: TRBJ1-1
cdr3_length: 14
v_call: TRBV5-1
clone_size: many
d_call: NA

cdr3_aa: CSAKPNTEAFF
cdr3_nt: TGCAGTGCCAAACCGAACACTGAAGCTTTCTTT
j_call: TRBJ1-1
cdr3_length: 11
v_call: TRBV20-1
clone_size: few
d_call: NA

cdr3_aa: CASSLTVVPNTGELFF
cdr3_nt: TGTGCCAGCAGCTTAACAGTGGTCCCTAACACCGGGGAGCTGTTTTTT
j_call: TRBJ2-2
cdr3_length: 16
v_call: TRBV7-6
clone_size: many
d_call: NA

cdr3_aa: CASSLTGPRTYEQYF
cdr3_nt: TGTGCCAGCAGCTTAACGGGACCCAGAACCTACGAGCAGTACTTC
j_call: TRBJ2-7
cdr3_length: 15
v_call: TRBV7-2
clone_size: NA
d_call: NA

cdr3_aa: CASSSSNTGVPETQYF
cdr3_nt: TGTGCCAGCAGTTCATCTAACACAGGGGTTCCGGAGACCCAGTACTTC
j_call: TRBJ2-5
cdr3_length: 16
v_call: TRBV12-3/TRBV12-4
clone_size: few
d_call: TRBD1

cdr3_aa: CASSEDRGLDSGYTF
cdr3_nt: TGTGCCAGCAGCGAAGACAGGGGGCTTGACTCTGGCTACACCTTC
j_call: TRBJ1-2
cdr3_length: 15
v_call: TRBV7-2
clone_size: many
d_call: TRBD1

cdr3_aa: CAISDPTGYGETQYF
cdr3_nt: TGTGCCATCAGTGACCCCACAGGGTACGGGGAGACCCAGTACTTC
j_call: TRBJ2-5
cdr3_length: 15
v_call: TRBV10-3
clone_size: many
d_call: NA

cdr3_aa: CASSLRAGSTDTQYF
cdr3_nt: TGCGCCAGCAGCTTGAGGGCGGGGAGCACAGATACGCAGTATTTT
j_call: TRBJ2-3
cdr3_length: 15
v_call: TRBV5-1
clone_size: many
d_call: NA

cdr3_aa: CASSPPATSGNTIYF
cdr3_nt: TGTGCCAGCTCACCACCGGCCACCTCTGGAAACACCATATATTTT
j_call: TRBJ1-3
cdr3_length: 15
v_call: TRBV18
clone_size: many
d_call: NA

cdr3_aa: CATGPVTSDTQYF
cdr3_nt: TGTGCCACCGGACCCGTCACTTCAGATACGCAGTATTTT
j_call: TRBJ2-3
cdr3_length: 13
v_call: TRBV10-3
clone_size: few
d_call: NA

cdr3_aa: CASSLEGIGEQYF
cdr3_nt: TGCGCCAGCAGCTTGGAGGGAATCGGCGAGCAGTACTTC
j_call: TRBJ2-7
cdr3_length: 13
v_call: TRBV5-1
clone_size: few
d_call: NA

cdr3_aa: CASSVRPGQGADEQFF
cdr3_nt: TGTGCCAGCAGTGTAAGACCGGGACAGGGGGCCGATGAGCAGTTCTTC
j_call: TRBJ2-1
cdr3_length: 16
v_call: TRBV9
clone_size: few
d_call: TRBD1

cdr3_aa: CASSRTGLRETQYF
cdr3_nt: TGCGCCAGCAGCCGGACAGGTTTAAGAGAGACCCAGTACTTC
j_call: TRBJ2-5
cdr3_length: 14
v_call: TRBV5-1
clone_size: few
d_call: TRBD1

cdr3_aa: CASSPATPLGGNTIYF
cdr3_nt: TGTGCCAGCTCACCGGCCACCCCCTTGGGTGGAAACACCATATATTTT
j_call: TRBJ1-3
cdr3_length: 16
v_call: TRBV18
clone_size: few
d_call: NA

cdr3_aa: CSVSSGGPYNEQFF
cdr3_nt: TGCAGCGTGTCAAGCGGGGGCCCCTACAATGAGCAGTTCTTC
j_call: TRBJ2-1
cdr3_length: 14
v_call: TRBV29-1
clone_size: few
d_call: TRBD2

cdr3_aa: CASSLKTSAYNEQFF
cdr3_nt: TGTGCCAGCAGCTTAAAGACTAGCGCCTACAATGAGCAGTTCTTC
j_call: TRBJ2-1
cdr3_length: 15
v_call: TRBV7-2
clone_size: many
d_call: TRBD2